The 21 T cell receptor beta chains in this list originate from one sample, sequenced in a study of blood T cell repertoires in COVID-19. TCRdb's copy holds only in-frame clones and misses some; the assay was immunoSEQ multiplex PCR. The sample includes about 160,000 clones, approximately 91% seen only once; the top ten take around 2.1%. Specimen: peripheral blood. The receptor source for this set is a man younger than 30 with acute or convalescent COVID-19.

This chain connects TRBV10-3 to TRBJ1-2; a weak D match, TRBD1 (5 bases). Germline values: CDR1 ENHRY, CDR2 SYGVKD. This CDR3 has 16 amino acids. V lost 10 bases, J lost 3 bases, and 24 bases lay in between. The CDR3 DNA is TGTGCCACATGGACAAGGCATGATTATTTGGACTATGGCTACACCTTC. Translating gives CATWTRHDYLDYGYTF.

The chain combines TRBV19 with TRBJ2-5, with a possible D match to TRBD2 (6 bases). Germline lookup yields CDR1 LNHDA and CDR2 SQIVND (reference sequence). V was cut by 10 bases and J by 5 bases, with 23 bases left in between. The CDR3 sequence is 15 residues long. The CDR3 loop is CATSVTAGIWETQYF. CDR3 sequence (DNA): TGTGCCACCTCCGTGACTGCGGGGATTTGGGAGACCCAGTACTTC.

This clone occurred once. The chain joins TRBV20-1 to TRBJ1-3, with 9 bases matching TRBD1. Looked up from germline, CDR1 is DFQATT and CDR2 is SNEGSKA (reference sequence). The CDR3 spans 12 residues. V dropped 3 bases and J dropped 13; count of bases not matched to a gene: 7. This CDR3 is CSASVSGTGIYF. Here the CDR3 DNA reads TGCAGTGCTAGTGTGTCCGGGACAGGGATATATTTT.

The table lists this clone with a count of one. The V and J genes are TRBV13 and TRBJ1-2; 7 bases match TRBD1. The V and J ends lost 0 bases and 2 bases, in that order; junction bases with no gene match: 3. CDR1 and CDR2 from the germline V gene are PRHDT and FYEKMQ (reference sequence). The CDR3 is 15 amino acids. CDR3 sequence (DNA): TGTGCCAGCAGCTTAGGGGACAGGAGGAACTATGGCTACACCTTC. It codes for CASSLGDRRNYGYTF.

The CDR3 nucleotides read TGTGCCAGCTCACCACGGAGGACAGACAATCAGCCCCAGCATTTT. Its translation is CASSPRRTDNQPQHF. This chain connects TRBV18 to TRBJ1-5, with D tentatively TRBD1 (6 bases). Per germline, CDR1 KGHSH and CDR2 LQKENI. CDR3 length: 15 amino acids. V lost 1 base to trimming and J lost 3 bases, with 10 bases between them.

Here the CDR3 reads CASSAGLAGGFRIQYF. The DNA of the CDR3 is TGTGCCAGCAGTGCGGGACTAGCGGGAGGGTTTCGCATTCAGTACTTC. The rearrangement uses TRBV28 and TRBJ2-4, with 16 positions matching TRBD2. V lost 5 bases and J lost 9; bases outside the gene matches: 7. CDR1 is MDHEN and CDR2 is SYDVKM in the germline V gene. The CDR3 has 16 amino acids.

The chain uses TRBV6-2 or TRBV6-3 and TRBJ2-1; TRBD1 matches at 8 bases. Losses at the gene ends were 2 bases for V and 2 bases for J; bases not matched to a gene: 8. CDR1 and CDR2 (germline): MNHEY, SVGEGT. The length of the CDR3 is 17 residues. In nucleotides, the CDR3 is TGTGCCAGCAGTTACCCTGCCGGGACAGGTACCTACAATGAGCAGTTCTTC. Translated: CASSYPAGTGTYNEQFF.

This clone turned up a few times. V is TRBV11-2 and J is TRBJ2-7; TRBD2 matches at 7 bases. The length of the CDR3 is 16 residues. Germline V gene lookup returns CDR1 SGHAT and CDR2 FQNNGV. J lost 2 bases, V lost 3 bases, and 10 bases had no gene match. CDR3 protein: CASSFLLGGLAYEQYF. The CDR3 DNA reads TGTGCCAGCAGCTTCCTTCTGGGAGGGTTAGCCTACGAGCAGTACTTC.

This chain links TRBV27 with TRBJ2-7, with 10 positions matching TRBD1. CDR1 is MNHEY, CDR2 SMNVEV, per germline (reference sequence). V lost 5 bases to trimming and J lost 6 bases; unmatched junction nucleotides: 4. The CDR3 length is 13 residues. CDR3 loop: CASSRWTGGEQYF. CDR3 nucleotides: TGTGCCAGCAGTCGGTGGACAGGGGGCGAGCAGTACTTC.

This sequence joins TRBV7-9 and TRBJ1-1; D may be TRBD1 (6 bases). Trimming removed 5 bases at V and 11 bases at J, with 18 bases between. The CDR3 consists of 13 residues. Germline CDR1 and CDR2: SEHNR and FQNEAQ (reference sequence). The CDR3 loop reads CASSTSGQLSAFF. In DNA form, the CDR3 reads TGTGCCAGCAGCACGTCCGGACAGCTGAGCGCTTTCTTT.

The chain links TRBV6-5 to TRBJ1-2; 9 bases line up with TRBD1. V lost 2 bases, J lost 1 base, and 2 bases stayed unmatched. Germline CDR1 reads MNHEY; CDR2 reads SVGAGI. The CDR3 covers 15 residues. CDR3 region: CASSYGGQGNYGYTF. CDR3 DNA sequence: TGTGCCAGCAGTTACGGGGGACAGGGTAACTATGGCTACACCTTC.

The V gene is TRBV2, the J gene TRBJ2-7; D is possibly TRBD2 (6 bases). Trimming cost V 7 bases and J 0 bases, with 19 bases left between them. The CDR3 loop spans 16 amino acids. Germline CDR1 reads SNHLY; CDR2 reads FYNNEI. CDR3 bases: TGTGCCAGCAAGTTCGGAGGGCAGGGCCGCTCCTACGAGCAGTACTTC. Translating it yields CASKFGGQGRSYEQYF.

This clone came up once. V usage is TRBV4-1 and J usage is TRBJ2-7; possibly TRBD1 for D (5 bases). The CDR3 loop spans 13 amino acids. Germline V gene lookup returns CDR1 MGHRA and CDR2 YSYEKL. V lost 6 bases to trimming and J lost 3 bases, with 12 bases between them. The CDR3 here is CASSFDRIYEQYF. For the CDR3, the DNA is TGCGCCAGCAGTTTCGACAGAATCTACGAGCAGTACTTC.

This chain links TRBV9 with TRBJ2-1; 7 bases match TRBD1. The V gene end was trimmed by 3 bases and the J gene end by 4 bases; junction bases not matched to a gene: 13. Germline values: CDR1 SGDLS, CDR2 YYNGEE. CDR3 length: 17 amino acids. In nucleotides, the CDR3 is TGTGCCAGCAGCGAAAGGCGAGGGGGCTCACCTTACAATGAGCAGTTCTTC. Its translation: CASSERRGGSPYNEQFF.

CDR3 in amino acids: CASSRQGYGNTIYF. The CDR3 DNA reads as TGTGCCAGCAGCCGCCAGGGATACGGGAACACCATATATTTT. V gene TRBV3-1 (or the pseudogene TRBV3-2) combines with J gene TRBJ1-3, with D maybe TRBD1 (5 bases). The CDR3 totals 14 residues. V shed 4 bases and J shed 7 bases, with 14 bases lying between them. Per the germline V gene, CDR1 is LGHDT and CDR2 is YNNKEL (reference sequence).

The V and J genes are TRBV30 and TRBJ1-2; TRBD1 matches at 12 bases. This CDR3 contains 14 residues. Unmatched junction bases numbered 3, after V lost 0 bases and J lost 7 bases. The V gene's germline CDR1 is GTSNPN and CDR2 SVGIG (reference sequence). CDR3 coding DNA: TGTGCCTGGAGTGTAGGGACAGGGGGCGTTGGCTACACCTTC. This codes for CAWSVGTGGVGYTF.

The chain couples TRBV21-1 to TRBJ1-1. TRBV21-1 is annotated as a pseudogene. CDR3 length: 17 amino acids. The CDR3 region has the DNA TGTGCCAGCAGCAGGAACCACGGGTCAGCAATGAACACTGAAGCTTTCTTT. Residues: CASSRNHGSAMNTEAFF.

The V gene is TRBV19, the J gene TRBJ1-1, with 7 bases aligning to TRBD1. The CDR3 runs 14 residues. J was trimmed by 1 base and V by 5 bases; bases with no gene match: 4. Germline CDR1 is LNHDA and CDR2 is SQIVND (reference sequence). CDR3 sequence: CASSLGQTNTEAFF. DNA for the CDR3: TGTGCCAGTAGTCTGGGACAGACGAACACTGAAGCTTTCTTT.

The J gene is TRBJ1-1, the V gene TRBV18; no clear D gene. The germline V gene encodes CDR1 KGHSH and CDR2 LQKENI. The CDR3 spans 16 residues. Trimming pared 3 bases from V and 0 bases from J, leaving 14 bases between. CDR3 nucleotides: TGTGCCAGCTCACCTTGGGCAGCGGGGATGAACACTGAAGCTTTCTTT. Its protein is CASSPWAAGMNTEAFF.

CDR3 amino acids: CASSLDRARQPQHF. CDR3 nucleotides: TGTGCCAGCAGTTTAGACAGGGCTAGACAGCCCCAGCATTTT. The rearrangement uses TRBV27 and TRBJ1-5, with 7 bases that match TRBD1. CDR1 and CDR2 from the germline V gene are MNHEY and SMNVEV (reference sequence). The CDR3 covers 14 residues. V lost 2 bases and J lost 7; bases outside the gene matches: 5.

The chain combines TRBV5-6 with TRBJ1-6; D ambiguous. This CDR3 contains 15 residues. The germline CDR1 and CDR2 sequences are SGHDT and YYEEEE. V lost 0 bases and J 7 bases, leaving 11 bases between the germline ends. The CDR3 sequence is CASSLGAGYNSPLHF. The CDR3 DNA sequence: TGTGCCAGCAGCTTGGGAGCGGGGTACAATTCACCCCTCCACTTT.